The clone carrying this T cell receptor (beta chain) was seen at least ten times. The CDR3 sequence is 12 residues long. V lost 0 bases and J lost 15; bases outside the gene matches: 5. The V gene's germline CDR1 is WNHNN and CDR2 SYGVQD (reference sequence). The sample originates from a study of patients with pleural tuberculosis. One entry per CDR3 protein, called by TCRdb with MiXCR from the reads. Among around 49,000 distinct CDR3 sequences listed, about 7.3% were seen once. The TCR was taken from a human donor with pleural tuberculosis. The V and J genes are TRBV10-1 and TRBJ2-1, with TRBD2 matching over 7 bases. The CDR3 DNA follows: TGCGCCAGCAGTGAGTCCGGCGGGAGACGGTTCTTC. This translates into CASSESGGRRFF.